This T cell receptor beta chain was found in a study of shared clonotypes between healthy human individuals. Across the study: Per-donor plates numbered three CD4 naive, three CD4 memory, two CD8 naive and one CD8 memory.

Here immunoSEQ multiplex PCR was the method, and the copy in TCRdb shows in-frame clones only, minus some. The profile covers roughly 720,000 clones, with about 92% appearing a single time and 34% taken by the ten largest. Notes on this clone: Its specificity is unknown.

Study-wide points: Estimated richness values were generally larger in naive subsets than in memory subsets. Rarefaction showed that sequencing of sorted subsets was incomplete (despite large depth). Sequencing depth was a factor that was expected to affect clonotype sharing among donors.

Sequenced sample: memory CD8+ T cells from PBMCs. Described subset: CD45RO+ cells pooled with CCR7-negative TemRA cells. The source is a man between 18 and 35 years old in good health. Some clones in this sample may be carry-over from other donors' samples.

This CDR3 is CASKLAGGQRTQYF. The DNA of the CDR3 is TGTGCCAGCAAACTAGCGGGAGGCCAGAGGACCCAGTACTTC. This sequence joins TRBV27 and TRBJ2-5; 12 bases are shared with TRBD2. Looked up from germline, CDR1 is MNHEY and CDR2 is SMNVEV (reference sequence). Trimming cost V 7 bases and J 7 bases; bases outside gene matches: 7. CDR3 length: 14 residues.